A single sample gave rise to the 20 T cell receptor beta chains below, sequenced in a study of blood T cell repertoires in COVID-19. Only in-frame clones appear in the TCRdb table, and some are missing; sequencing was by immunoSEQ multiplex PCR. The data show about 110,000 clones, with around 78% seen just once and about 6.3% held by the top ten. The sequencing sample was made of peripheral blood. The receptors derive from a man older than 75 with COVID-19, enrolled during active disease.

This chain links TRBV25-1 with TRBJ1-6, with TRBD1 identical over 8 bases. This CDR3 spans 16 amino acids. The germline V gene encodes CDR1 MGHDK and CDR2 SYGVNS. V trimming: 3 bases; J trimming: 5 bases; junction bases outside the gene matches: 6. The DNA of the CDR3 is TGTGCCAGCAGTGACTCGTCCAGGGGGCATAATTCACCCCTCCACTTT. It yields the protein CASSDSSRGHNSPLHF.

This clone was recorded once. The chain combines TRBV5-1 with TRBJ1-1; D might be TRBD1 (6 bases). The CDR3 covers 14 residues. Germline-derived CDR1 and CDR2 are SGHRS and YFSETQ. V dropped 1 base and J dropped 2 bases, with 9 bases sitting between them. Written as DNA, the CDR3 is TGCGCCAGCAGCTTGACAGGGCTTAACACTGAAGCTTTCTTT. This gives the protein CASSLTGLNTEAFF. Supplemented by reference TRBV5-1 and TRBJ1-1, the full variable domain reads KAGVTQTPRYLIKTRGQQVTLSCSPISGHRSVSWYQQTPGQGLQFLFEYFSETQRNKGNFPGRFSGRQFSNSRSEMNVSTLELGDSALYLCASSLTGLNTEAFFGQGTRLTVV.

This rearrangement joins TRBV11-3 to TRBJ2-3, with 9 bases aligning to TRBD2. The V and J ends lost 1 base and 0 bases, in that order; junction bases with no gene match: 2. This CDR3 has 16 amino acids. Germline CDR1 and CDR2: SGHNT and YENEEA. Here the CDR3 DNA reads TGTGCCAGCAGCTTAGGCAGCGGGAGGAGCACAGATACGCAGTATTTT. Protein: CASSLGSGRSTDTQYF.

The chain links TRBV24-1 to TRBJ2-5; D may be TRBD2 (6 bases). V gave up 4 bases and J gave up 2 bases, with 16 bases separating them. Germline V gene data show CDR1 as KGHDR and CDR2 as SFDVKD. This CDR3 region has 16 residues. CDR3 coding DNA: TGTGCCACCAGTGAGTTCTCCGGGACTGGGCAAGAGACCCAGTACTTC. This gives the protein CATSEFSGTGQETQYF.

The chain carries TRBV24-1 and TRBJ1-1; D not resolved. CDR1 and CDR2 from the germline V gene are KGHDR and SFDVKD. This CDR3 spans 14 amino acids. The V and J ends lost 2 bases and 1 base respectively, with 7 bases between them. The CDR3 spells CATSDSGRNTEAFF. CDR3 nucleotide sequence: TGTGCCACCAGTGATTCTGGGAGGAACACTGAAGCTTTCTTT.

The rearrangement links TRBV29-1 to TRBJ1-3, with a possible D match to TRBD1 (6 bases). The V gene lost 6 bases and the J gene lost 2 bases, with 14 bases spanning the gap. Germline values: CDR1 SQVTM, CDR2 ANQGSEA. This CDR3 comprises 14 residues. The CDR3 DNA is TGCAGCGTAATAGGGGGGGCCGCTGGAAACACCATATATTTT. Residues: CSVIGGAAGNTIYF.

This sequence joins TRBV25-1 and TRBJ1-6; no reliable D call. The germline V and J ends were trimmed by 3 bases and 7 bases, with 13 bases remaining between them. CDR3 length: 15 amino acids. Germline loops: CDR1 MGHDK, CDR2 SYGVNS. CDR3 protein: CASSEAARRNSPLHF. The CDR3 DNA follows: TGTGCCAGCAGTGAGGCGGCCAGACGGAATTCACCCCTCCACTTT.

This clone occurred a few times. This sequence joins TRBV6-5 and TRBJ2-1; TRBD1 might be the D (6 bases). Germline CDR1 and CDR2: MNHEY and SVGAGI. The CDR3 sequence is 14 residues long. V lost 7 bases to trimming and J lost 6 bases, with 16 bases between them. CDR3 residues: CASTPPGRGNEQFF. The DNA of the CDR3 is TGTGCCAGCACCCCCCCGGGCAGGGGCAATGAGCAGTTCTTC.

This chain links TRBV6-4 with TRBJ1-2; TRBD1 agrees at 7 bases. The J segment lost 7 bases and the V segment lost 6 bases, leaving 11 bases of the junction unmatched. The length of the CDR3 is 14 residues. CDR1 is MRHNA and CDR2 is SNTAGT in the germline V gene. CDR3 coding DNA: TGTGCCAGCAGCCCGACAGGGAACGAGGTTGGCTACACCTTC. It translates to CASSPTGNEVGYTF.

The V and J genes are TRBV2 and TRBJ2-2, with a tentative D call TRBD1 (6 bases). CDR3 size: 14 residues. Germline CDR1 reads SNHLY; CDR2 reads FYNNEI. The V end was cut by 7 bases, the J end by 5 bases, with 14 bases between. CDR3 residues: CASTTGSSTGELFF. The DNA for the CDR3 is TGTGCCAGCACCACAGGGAGTAGTACCGGGGAGCTGTTTTTT. Supplemented by reference TRBV2 and TRBJ2-2, the full variable domain reads EPEVTQTPSHQVTQMGQEVILRCVPISNHLYFYWYRQILGQKVEFLVSFYNNEISEKSEIFDDQFSVERPDGSNFTLKIRSTKLEDSAMYFCASTTGSSTGELFFGEGSRLTVL.

This clone has a single count. The chain links TRBV3-1 (or the pseudogene TRBV3-2) to TRBJ2-2; 8 nucleotides line up with TRBD1. The germline V gene has CDR1 LGHDT and CDR2 YNNKEL (reference sequence). The CDR3 is 16 amino acids. V lost 0 bases and J lost 9; bases outside the gene matches: 9. Here the CDR3 reads CASSQDLPTGARELFF. As DNA, the CDR3 is TGTGCCAGCAGCCAAGATTTACCGACAGGGGCCCGGGAGCTGTTTTTT.

The chain recombines TRBV3-1 (or the pseudogene TRBV3-2) with TRBJ2-1; 7 bases are shared with TRBD2. The CDR3 length is 16 residues. Germline CDR1 reads LGHDT; CDR2 reads YNNKEL (reference sequence). V was clipped by 4 bases and J by 0 bases; unmatched bases: 6. The CDR3 region is CASSPLAASSYNEQFF. The CDR3 nucleotides read TGTGCCAGCAGCCCTCTAGCGGCCAGCTCCTACAATGAGCAGTTCTTC.

In its sample, this clone was seen a few times. The chain links TRBV7-6 to TRBJ2-7, with 7 positions matching TRBD1. This CDR3 comprises 15 residues. After removal of 5 bases from V and 0 bases from J, the junction contained 7 bases not matched to a gene. CDR1 is SGHVS, CDR2 FNYEAQ, per germline. The CDR3 protein is CASSLGQASSYEQYF. CDR3 coding DNA: TGTGCCAGCAGCCTCGGACAGGCTAGCTCCTACGAGCAGTACTTC.

V is TRBV28 and J is TRBJ2-7, with D possibly TRBD1 on 5 matching bases. The CDR3 has 13 amino acids. V lost 5 bases and J 4 bases, leaving 12 bases between the germline ends. CDR1 MDHEN and CDR2 SYDVKM come from the germline V gene. CDR3 region: CASSQTDLYEQYF. Here the CDR3 DNA reads TGTGCCAGCAGTCAGACAGACCTTTACGAGCAGTACTTC.

In DNA, the CDR3 is TGTGCCAGCAGCCAAGAGGGAGGGGAGGACATGAACACTGAAGCTTTCTTT. Protein sequence: CASSQEGGEDMNTEAFF. V usage is TRBV3-1 (or the pseudogene TRBV3-2) and J usage is TRBJ1-1; D may be TRBD1 (5 bases). The V gene lost 0 bases and the J gene lost 0 bases, with 14 bases spanning the gap. CDR3 length: 17 amino acids. Germline lookup yields CDR1 LGHDT and CDR2 YNNKEL (reference sequence).

V is TRBV7-9 and J is TRBJ2-5; 11 bases are shared with TRBD2. From germline, CDR1 is SEHNR and CDR2 FQNEAQ (reference sequence). CDR3 length equals 17 residues. Losses at the gene ends were 5 bases for V and 3 bases for J; bases not matched to a gene: 11. The CDR3 spells CASSRLSGRERKETQYF. The DNA of the CDR3 is TGTGCCAGCAGCAGACTTAGCGGGAGGGAAAGGAAAGAGACCCAGTACTTC.

V gene TRBV5-1 combines with J gene TRBJ1-1, with D tentatively TRBD1 (6 bases). CDR1 SGHRS and CDR2 YFSETQ come from the germline V gene. The CDR3 length is 13 residues. V lost 5 bases to trimming and J lost 3 bases, with 11 bases between them. In DNA, the CDR3 is TGCGCCAGCAGACCGGACAGCTACACTGAAGCTTTCTTT. Amino acids: CASRPDSYTEAFF.

This clone has more than one count but fewer than ten. The chain carries TRBV5-1 and TRBJ1-5; 8 nucleotides agree with TRBD1. The CDR3 spans 14 residues. J lost 7 bases, V lost 2 bases, and 5 bases had no gene match. CDR1 is SGHRS and CDR2 is YFSETQ in the germline V gene. The CDR3: CASSFSGGGQPQHF. As DNA, the CDR3 is TGCGCCAGCAGCTTTTCAGGGGGCGGACAGCCCCAGCATTTT.

This clone was picked up one time. The genes are TRBV6-5 and TRBJ1-4; D may be TRBD1 (5 bases). Between the trimmed V and J ends, which lost 5 bases and 6 bases, there was a span of 10 bases. CDR3 length equals 13 residues. The germline V gene encodes CDR1 MNHEY and CDR2 SVGAGI. The CDR3: CASSQKGDEKLFF. The DNA of the CDR3 is TGTGCCAGCAGTCAGAAAGGGGATGAAAAACTGTTTTTT.

The gene calls are TRBV5-1 and TRBJ2-7; 8 nucleotides line up with TRBD2. Germline lookup yields CDR1 SGHRS and CDR2 YFSETQ. CDR3 length: 15 residues. The ends lost 4 bases at V and 1 base at J; junction bases unmatched: 7. The CDR3 DNA reads as TGCGCCAGCAGCCCTATGACTAGCGTGTCCTACGAGCAGTACTTC. Its protein is CASSPMTSVSYEQYF.